The table lists the clone carrying this T cell receptor (beta chain) with a few counts. Some clones are missing from TCRdb's copy, which holds only in-frame ones; the method was immunoSEQ multiplex PCR. The sample lists approximately 48,000 clones; approximately 53% were seen once. The data belong to a study of cytotoxic CD8 clonotypes in ibrutinib-treated CLL. This specimen consisted of PBMCs, obtained after 12 months of ibrutinib treatment. The source of this sequence is a human donor with chronic lymphocytic leukemia.

CDR3 in DNA: TGTGCCAGCAGCTTAACTATCGACCTGGTCTACAATGAGCAGTTCTTC. This translates into CASSLTIDLVYNEQFF. The chain combines TRBV7-3 with TRBJ2-1; D remains unclear. Trimming pared 0 bases from V and 3 bases from J, leaving 12 bases between. CDR3 length: 16 amino acids. Germline-derived CDR1 and CDR2 are SGHTA and FQGTGA. The full variable domain, with the rest looked up from reference TRBV7-3 and TRBJ2-1, is GAGVSQTPSNKVTEKGKYVELRCDPISGHTALYWYRQSLGQGPEFLIYFQGTGAADDSGLPNDRFFAVRPEGSVSTLKIQRTERGDSAVYLCASSLTIDLVYNEQFFGPGTRLTVL.